These 6 T cell receptor beta chains were all obtained from the same sample, sequenced in a study of T cells in narcolepsy. Sequencing was performed with immunoSEQ multiplex PCR; in TCRdb, only in-frame clones are kept and a portion is missing. This sample has tens of thousands of clones; about 85% occur once, and the top ten carry about 1.5%. Sequenced material: CD45RA- memory CD4+ T cells from PBMCs. The receptors here all came from a human donor with narcolepsy.

The chain combines TRBV7-2 with TRBJ1-4; no firm D call. The CDR3 covers 15 residues. Germline V gene sequence: CDR1 SGHTA, CDR2 FQGNSA. V lost 4 bases, J lost 7 bases, and 16 bases lay in between. The CDR3 bases are TGTGCCAGCAGCTACCACAGAGACTTTAGTGAAAAACTGTTTTTT. Protein: CASSYHRDFSEKLFF.

The chain combines TRBV28 with TRBJ1-2; a possible D gene is TRBD1 (5 bases). The germline V gene has CDR1 MDHEN and CDR2 SYDVKM. V was cut by 10 bases and J by 8 bases, with 26 bases left in between. This CDR3 spans 15 amino acids. CDR3 sequence: CATASGGSYSRGYTF. In DNA, the CDR3 is TGTGCCACCGCGTCCGGGGGTTCCTACAGTAGGGGCTACACCTTC.

This chain uses TRBV9 with TRBJ2-7; D is possibly TRBD2 (5 bases). Germline CDR1 is SGDLS and CDR2 is YYNGEE. The CDR3 totals 14 residues. The V end lost 0 bases, the J end lost 5 bases, and 12 bases lay between the germline ends. The CDR3 spells CASSVDPGSDEQYF. CDR3 coding DNA: TGTGCCAGCAGCGTAGATCCGGGATCCGACGAGCAGTACTTC.

The chain has TRBV6-6 and TRBJ2-7; D may be TRBD1 (6 bases). The CDR3 has 11 residues. V shed 10 bases and J shed 7 bases, with 14 bases lying between them. Germline V gene sequence: CDR1 MNHNY, CDR2 SVGAGI (reference sequence). The CDR3 sequence: CATRQVEEQYF. The CDR3 DNA is TGTGCCACCCGACAGGTGGAGGAGCAGTACTTC.

The V call is TRBV7-2, the J call TRBJ2-1; tentative D call: TRBD1 (6 bases). CDR1 and CDR2 (germline): SGHTA, FQGNSA. V was trimmed by 3 bases and J by 10 bases, leaving 10 bases between them. The CDR3 spans 12 residues. The DNA for the CDR3 is TGTGCCAGCAGCTTGGGGACAAAAGAGCAGTTCTTC. Translation: CASSLGTKEQFF.

The chain joins TRBV10-2 to TRBJ1-1; TRBD1 matches at 7 bases. J was trimmed by 5 bases and V by 5 bases; bases with no gene match: 5. This CDR3 is built from 13 residues. Germline V gives CDR1 WSHSY, CDR2 SAAADI. DNA of the CDR3: TGCGCCAGCAGTCCAACAGGGGAAACTGAAGCTTTCTTT. Amino acid sequence: CASSPTGETEAFF.